This T cell receptor beta chain stems from a study of shared clonotypes between healthy human individuals. Overall study results and limits: It was the non-shared clonotypes that had lower generation probabilities than clonotypes shared by all four donors.

Deep-level running was used for the assay. The material for each subset, its genomic DNA, was split evenly across several immunoSEQ plates. The table came from immunoSEQ multiplex PCR; TCRdb's copy has only in-frame clones and leaves some out. The sample holds about 2.1 million clones; around 95% are singletons and the top ten take around 1.7%. Germline lookup yields CDR1 MRHNA and CDR2 SNTAGT. The CDR3 runs to 16 residues. Trimming removed 5 bases from V and 4 bases from J, with 15 bases in between. As defined, naive CD8 cells were CD45RO-negative and positively selected for CCR7, with terminally differentiated effector memory CD45RA+ cells excluded. With respect to this clone: No antigen is known for it.

The gene calls are TRBV6-4 and TRBJ2-6, with D possibly matching TRBD2 (6 bases). The source of this sequence is a man aged 18 to 35 in good health. Some clones in this sample may be carry-over from other donors' samples. Sequenced input: naive CD8+ T cells from PBMCs. DNA for the CDR3: TGTGCCAGCAGTACCCTGGGAGGAACAGGGGCCAACGTCCTGACTTTC. Translating it yields CASSTLGGTGANVLTF.